These 17 T cell receptor beta chains originate from one sample sequenced in a study of T cells in Graves' hyperthyroidism and ophthalmopathy. Researchers took RNA transcripts and amplified the TCR beta CDR3 regions from them. RT-PCR in the first round (using the HTBI primer set) targeted the TCR CDR3. From the multiplex PCR reads, TCRdb called clonotypes with MiXCR, one entry per CDR3 protein. The repertoire holds fewer than 650,000 distinct CDR3 sequences, 13% to 15% seen once, with roughly 7.7% in the top ten. Specimen: blood. The receptors stem from a woman under 30 with Graves' ophthalmopathy.

This clonotype was seen repeatedly, ten times or more. The V call is TRBV2, the J call TRBJ2-4, with 8 bases matching TRBD1. This CDR3 contains 11 residues. The junction had 1 base not matched to a gene; V was cut back by 7 bases and J by 8 bases. Germline assignment: CDR1 SNHLY and CDR2 FYNNEI. CDR3 sequence (DNA): TGTGCCAGCAAGACAGGGGACATTCAGTACTTC. It specifies CASKTGDIQYF.

Many counts were recorded for this clonotype. V usage is TRBV6-2 or TRBV6-3 and J usage is TRBJ1-1, with D unresolved. This CDR3 has 12 residues. The germline V and J ends were trimmed by 6 bases and 7 bases, with 12 bases remaining between them. Germline CDR1 reads MNHEY; CDR2 reads SVGEGT. CDR3 residues: CASSGSWIEAFF. The DNA of the CDR3 is TGTGCCAGCAGCGGAAGCTGGATTGAAGCTTTCTTT.

In its sample, this clonotype was seen many times. The CDR3 nucleotides read TGTGCCAGCAGTCCCAGACTAGCGGGATGGAAGACCCAGTACTTC. It specifies CASSPRLAGWKTQYF. This sequence joins TRBV28 and TRBJ2-5, with TRBD2 matching 11 bases. V shed 5 bases and J 6 bases; nucleotides not matched to a gene: 8. This CDR3 is 15 amino acids long. Germline-derived CDR1 and CDR2 are MDHEN and SYDVKM.

The chain couples TRBV11-2 to TRBJ2-2, with 8 nucleotides matching TRBD1. The germline gives CDR1 SGHAT, CDR2 FQNNGV. V gave up 0 bases and J gave up 4 bases; unmatched junction bases: 10. The CDR3 runs to 18 residues. The CDR3 nucleotides are TGTGCCAGCAGCTTAGAGGGAAGCAGGGGGCGCGTCACCGGGGAGCTGTTTTTT. Its protein product is CASSLEGSRGRVTGELFF. Filled out from reference TRBV11-2 and TRBJ2-2, the complete variable domain reads EAGVAQSPRYKIIEKRQSVAFWCNPISGHATLYWYQQILGQGPKLLIQFQNNGVVDDSQLPKDRFSAERLKGVDSTLKIQPAKLEDSAVYLCASSLEGSRGRVTGELFFGEGSRLTVL.

This clonotype was found many times. The V and J genes are TRBV7-3 and TRBJ2-5; D tentatively fits TRBD1 or TRBD2 (6 bases each). This CDR3 is 13 amino acids long. The germline CDR1 and CDR2 sequences are SGHTA and FQGTGA. V was trimmed by 5 bases and J by 3 bases, leaving 10 bases between them. The CDR3 DNA reads TGTGCCAGCAGCAGGGGGGCAGAAGAGACCCAGTACTTC. Its protein product is CASSRGAEETQYF.

This clonotype appeared many times. The chain uses TRBV28 and TRBJ2-1; D gene ambiguous. The germline V and J ends were trimmed by 6 bases and 8 bases, with 17 bases remaining between them. Germline CDR1 MDHEN, CDR2 SYDVKM. CDR3 size: 14 residues. The CDR3 loop reads CASRSSRVEDEQFF. The CDR3 region has the DNA TGTGCCAGCAGATCCTCTAGGGTCGAGGATGAGCAGTTCTTC. Filled out from reference TRBV28 and TRBJ2-1, the complete variable domain reads DVKVTQSSRYLVKRTGEKVFLECVQDMDHENMFWYRQDPGLGLRLIYFSYDVKMKEKGDIPEGYSVSREKKERFSLILESASTNQTSMYLCASRSSRVEDEQFFGPGTRLTVL.

Many counts were recorded for this clonotype. The chain recombines TRBV29-1 with TRBJ2-2; D assignment may be TRBD1 or TRBD2 (5 bases each). The CDR3 has 14 residues. Trimming stripped 5 bases from V and 6 bases from J, with 16 bases between. Per the germline V gene, CDR1 is SQVTM and CDR2 is ANQGSEA. The CDR3 sequence: CSVIPGTFPGELFF. Here the CDR3 DNA reads TGCAGCGTTATACCAGGGACCTTCCCCGGGGAGCTGTTTTTT.

There are many counts of this clonotype. This chain joins TRBV11-2 and TRBJ1-6, with D tentatively TRBD1 (5 bases). Per germline, CDR1 SGHAT and CDR2 FQNNGV. The CDR3 covers 17 residues. Trimming pared 1 base from V and 7 bases from J, leaving 17 bases between. CDR3 region: CASSLVSSGHLNSPLHF. For the CDR3, the DNA is TGTGCCAGCAGCTTAGTATCGTCGGGGCACTTAAATTCACCCCTCCACTTT. Based on the CDR3 plus reference TRBV11-2 and TRBJ1-6, the full variable domain is EAGVAQSPRYKIIEKRQSVAFWCNPISGHATLYWYQQILGQGPKLLIQFQNNGVVDDSQLPKDRFSAERLKGVDSTLKIQPAKLEDSAVYLCASSLVSSGHLNSPLHFGNGTRLTVT.

This clonotype was seen repeatedly, ten times or more. V is TRBV28 and J is TRBJ2-3; 8 bases are shared with TRBD1. Germline V gene sequence: CDR1 MDHEN, CDR2 SYDVKM. V was pared by 3 bases and J by 1 base, with 6 bases of the junction left unmatched. The CDR3 contains 16 residues. The CDR3 protein is CASSFPQGARTDTQYF. Written as DNA, the CDR3 is TGTGCCAGCAGTTTCCCCCAGGGGGCCCGCACAGATACGCAGTATTTT.

V is TRBV20-1 and J is TRBJ2-7; possibly TRBD2 for D (6 bases). This CDR3 has 14 residues. Trimming left V 6 bases short and J 0 bases short, with 15 bases between. Germline V gene lookup returns CDR1 DFQATT and CDR2 SNEGSKA (reference sequence). DNA of the CDR3: TGCAGTGCACCGGTCGGGGGAAGCTCCTACGAGCAGTACTTC. This encodes CSAPVGGSSYEQYF.

A note on this clonotype: Possible read error: a much larger clone is one base away. The gene calls are TRBV28 and TRBJ2-2; 7 nucleotides agree with TRBD1. CDR1 is MDHEN and CDR2 is SYDVKM in the germline V gene. The CDR3 loop spans 17 amino acids. The CDR3 bases are TGTGCCAGCAGTTTCCCCCGACAGGGTCGTGTCACCGGGGAGCTGCTTTTT. Translating it yields CASSFPRQGRVTGELLF.

This clonotype came up many times. This sequence joins TRBV28 and TRBJ2-7, with 8 bases that match TRBD1. CDR1 MDHEN and CDR2 SYDVKM come from the germline V gene. This CDR3 spans 15 amino acids. V trimming: 4 bases; J trimming: 2 bases; junction bases outside the gene matches: 7. The DNA for the CDR3 is TGTGCCAGCAGTTCCTCCGGGACAGGCACCTACGAGCAGTACTTC. It specifies CASSSSGTGTYEQYF.

This clonotype was seen ten or more times. CDR3 loop: CATSRGNRGHGYTF. The CDR3 DNA reads TGTGCCACCAGCAGAGGAAACAGGGGGCATGGCTACACCTTC. This chain connects TRBV15 to TRBJ1-2; 9 bases agree with TRBD1. V dropped 1 base and J dropped 6; count of bases not matched to a gene: 3. The CDR3 has 14 amino acids. Germline assignment: CDR1 LNHNV and CDR2 YYDKDF (reference sequence).

A few counts support this clonotype. The J gene is TRBJ1-4, the V gene TRBV15, with TRBD1 matching 11 bases. In germline, CDR1 is LNHNV, CDR2 YYDKDF (reference sequence). V lost 1 base, J lost 6 bases, and 1 base stayed unmatched. The CDR3 totals 15 residues. The CDR3 DNA reads as TGTGCCACCAGCAGAGTGGGACAGGGGGATGAAAAACTGTTTTTT. Translation: CATSRVGQGDEKLFF.

This clonotype appeared many times. This rearrangement joins TRBV18 to TRBJ2-1; D tentatively reads TRBD1 or TRBD2 (5 bases each). This CDR3 spans 15 amino acids. CDR1 and CDR2 from the germline V gene are KGHSH and LQKENI. V was clipped by 6 bases and J by 0 bases, with 12 bases between them. The chain's CDR3 is CASSERGSSYNEQFF. The CDR3 DNA sequence: TGTGCCAGCTCCGAACGGGGCAGCTCCTACAATGAGCAGTTCTTC. The whole variable domain, remainder taken from reference TRBV18 and TRBJ2-1, is NAGVMQNPRHLVRRRGQEARLRCSPMKGHSHVYWYRQLPEEGLKFMVYLQKENIIDESGMPKERFSAEFPKEGPSILRIQQVVRGDSAAYFCASSERGSSYNEQFFGPGTRLTVL.

This clonotype has ten or more counts. The chain recombines TRBV7-3 with TRBJ2-1, with D hard to call. V gave up 2 bases and J gave up 4 bases, with 12 bases separating them. The germline gives CDR1 SGHTA, CDR2 FQGTGA. This CDR3 spans 15 amino acids. The CDR3 reads CASSLSPEFYNEQFF. The CDR3 region has the DNA TGTGCCAGCAGCTTATCTCCCGAGTTTTACAATGAGCAGTTCTTC.

In its sample, this clonotype was seen many times. This sequence joins TRBV12-3 or TRBV12-4 and TRBJ2-3, with D unclear. CDR3 length: 13 amino acids. The ends were cut back, 5 bases at V and 2 bases at J, with 8 bases in the middle. The CDR3 is CASSQTSTDTQYF. CDR3 nucleotide sequence: TGTGCCAGCAGTCAGACATCCACAGATACGCAGTATTTT.